These 10 T cell receptor beta chains were sequenced from one sample in a study of T cells expressing NK-cell markers. TCRdb reprocessed the 5' RACE reads, keeping one entry per CDR3 protein, no DNA. This table holds about 380,000 distinct CDR3 sequences. The sequenced sample consisted of blood T cells: a sorted CD56 or NKG2C T cell subset, CD4+ or CD8+ T cells, or bulk PBMC T cells (not recorded which). The receptors derive from a man aged 18-75 years in good health.

The chain has TRBV3-1 and TRBJ2-1; TCRdb gives TRBD1 as the D gene, but with no DNA this cannot be confirmed. Germline V gene sequence: CDR1 LGHDT, CDR2 YNNKEL (reference sequence). This CDR3 has 16 residues. CDR3: CASSQGGGAGYNEQFF.

The rearrangement uses TRBV7-2 and TRBJ1-6; TCRdb outputs TRBD1, but without DNA this stays unchecked. This CDR3 contains 14 residues. Per germline, CDR1 SGHTA and CDR2 FQGNSA. CDR3 sequence reads: CASSEGVNNSPLHF.

The chain joins TRBV5-1 to TRBJ1-1. The CDR3 is made up of 16 amino acids. Germline CDR1 SGHRS, CDR2 YFSETQ. The chain's CDR3 is CASSRSYDTTLTEAFF. Based on the CDR3 plus reference TRBV5-1 and TRBJ1-1, the full variable domain is KAGVTQTPRYLIKTRGQQVTLSCSPISGHRSVSWYQQTPGQGLQFLFEYFSETQRNKGNFPGRFSGRQFSNSRSEMNVSTLELGDSALYLCASSRSYDTTLTEAFFGQGTRLTVV.

The gene calls are TRBV20-1 and TRBJ1-1; TCRdb's assignment of TRBD1 cannot be checked, as there is no DNA. The germline CDR1 and CDR2 sequences are DFQATT and SNEGSKA (reference sequence). The CDR3 is 12 residues long. The CDR3 loop reads CSAGTANTEAFF.

This chain joins TRBV15 and TRBJ2-4; checking the TCRdb D call of TRBD2 is not possible without DNA. The length of the CDR3 is 16 residues. From germline, CDR1 is LNHNV and CDR2 YYDKDF (reference sequence). CDR3 protein: CATSRDETSYKNIQYF.

The chain recombines TRBV27 with TRBJ2-5; TCRdb returns TRBD1, unconfirmable since there is no DNA. The germline CDR1 and CDR2 sequences are MNHEY and SMNVEV (reference sequence). The CDR3 extends over 16 amino acids. The CDR3 is CASSRTGQVYQETQYF.

CDR3 amino acids: CASSLESGARYEQYF. The V and J genes are TRBV18 and TRBJ2-7; TCRdb's D call, TRBD1, is unchecked because there is no DNA. Germline CDR1 reads KGHSH; CDR2 reads LQKENI. The CDR3 totals 15 residues.

V is TRBV2 and J is TRBJ1-2. CDR1 and CDR2 (germline): SNHLY, FYNNEI. The length of the CDR3 is 16 residues. The chain's CDR3 is CASSSYPRVANYGYTF.

The gene calls are TRBV20-1 and TRBJ2-5; TCRdb gives TRBD2 as the D gene, but with no DNA this cannot be confirmed. Germline values: CDR1 DFQATT, CDR2 SNEGSKA (reference sequence). The CDR3 loop spans 16 amino acids. CDR3 residues: CSAGPFGRGGVETQYF.

The rearrangement uses TRBV12-3 or TRBV12-4 and TRBJ2-3; TCRdb lists TRBD1, though no DNA is available to test this call. There are 17 residues in the CDR3. The CDR3 protein is CASSLQGTSDVPDTQYF.